The rows below give T cell receptor beta chains drawn from one sample of a study of T-cell memory formation after mild COVID-19. Using its own MiXCR run on the 5' RACE reads, TCRdb lists one record per CDR3 protein. Of fewer than 250,000 distinct CDR3 sequences in the sample, roughly 30% were seen once. The sample consisted of PBMCs or a T cell subset sorted from them (not recorded which). These receptors were collected from an adult woman who had mild COVID-19 (a few samples of this study predate the infection). Cell type and time point are not known. Both conserved end residues are part of each CDR3. Fields, in order: D gene, V gene, clone size, J gene, CDR3 protein, CDR3 DNA. D genes are given only for firm matches. A clone size is listed for some rows: how often the clone was seen (once, few, many), or a class if it is expanded.

TRBD1	TRBV4-2	-	TRBJ1-5	CASSQGAGQLDQPQHF	TGTGCCAGCAGCCAAGGGGCGGGACAGCTGGATCAGCCCCAGCATTTT
TRBD2	TRBV7-2	once	TRBJ2-1	CASSLFGLADYNEQFF	TGTGCCAGCAGCCTTTTCGGACTAGCGGATTACAATGAGCAGTTCTTC
TRBD2	TRBV4-3	-	TRBJ2-1	CASSQDYSGRAYNEQFF	TGCGCCAGCAGCCAAGATTATAGCGGGAGGGCCTACAATGAGCAGTTCTTC
TRBD1	TRBV20-1	few	TRBJ2-7	CSAGQGGYEQYF	TGCAGTGCTGGACAGGGTGGTTACGAGCAGTACTTC
-	TRBV20-1	-	TRBJ2-3	CSALMEGNTDTQYF	TGCAGTGCCCTGATGGAGGGGAACACAGATACGCAGTATTTT
-	TRBV5-8	-	TRBJ1-4	CASSLVNDEKLFF	TGTGCCAGCAGCTTAGTAAACGATGAAAAACTGTTTTTT
-	TRBV9	-	TRBJ2-1	CASSLPGTPLGNEQFF	TGTGCCAGCAGCCTCCCTGGGACACCTTTGGGCAATGAGCAGTTCTTC
TRBD2	TRBV9	-	TRBJ2-1	CASSATRAGGHPSGYNEQFF	TGTGCCAGCAGCGCGACTCGCGCGGGGGGGCACCCTAGCGGATACAATGAGCAGTTCTTC
-	TRBV6-5	few	TRBJ2-6	CASSYSGPGAGANVLTF	TGTGCCAGCAGTTACTCAGGACCCGGCGCTGGGGCCAACGTCCTGACTTTC
-	TRBV15	once	TRBJ2-6	CAASRDRSGANVLTF	TGTGCCGCCAGCAGAGATCGCTCTGGGGCCAACGTCCTGACTTTC
-	TRBV7-9	-	TRBJ2-1	CASSPRASYNEQFF	TGTGCCAGCAGCCCCCGAGCCTCCTACAATGAGCAGTTCTTC
TRBD2	TRBV6-6	many	TRBJ2-1	CASSLQAGRLNEQFF	TGTGCCAGCAGTCTCCAAGCGGGACGACTCAATGAGCAGTTCTTC